This TCR beta chain is from a study of cytomegalovirus exposure and HLA in healthy donors. Study-wide results and caveats: A few CMV-associated chains proved CMV antigen-specific in vitro.

Data came from immunoSEQ multiplex PCR; TCRdb stores just in-frame clones and leaves some out. The table shows some 150,000 clones, with 85% to 95% occurring only once. Notes on this clone: As yet, its antigen is unknown.

The donors were part of the roughly 130-subject validation cohort, which stood apart from the approximately 670-subject first cohort. The CDR3 is 11 residues long. V lost 4 bases to trimming and J lost 7 bases; unmatched junction nucleotides: 0. Germline loops: CDR1 SNHLY, CDR2 FYNNEI. The sequence was collected from a man aged 18 to 30 in good health and CMV-seropositive. The J gene is TRBJ2-5, the V gene TRBV2; 7 nucleotides match TRBD2. Material: PBMCs. The CDR3 DNA follows: TGTGCCAGCAGTGGGGGGGGGACCCAGTACTTC. Translating gives CASSGGGTQYF.